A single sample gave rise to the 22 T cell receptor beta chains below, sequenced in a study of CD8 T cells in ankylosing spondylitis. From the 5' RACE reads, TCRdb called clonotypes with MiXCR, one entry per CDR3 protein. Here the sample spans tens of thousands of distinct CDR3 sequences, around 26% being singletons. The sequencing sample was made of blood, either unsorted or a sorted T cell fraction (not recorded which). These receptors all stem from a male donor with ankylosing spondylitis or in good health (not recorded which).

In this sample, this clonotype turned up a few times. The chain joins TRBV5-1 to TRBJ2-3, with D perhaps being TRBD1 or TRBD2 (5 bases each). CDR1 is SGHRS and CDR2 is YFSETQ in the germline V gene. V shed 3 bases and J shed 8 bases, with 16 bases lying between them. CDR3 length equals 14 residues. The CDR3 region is CASSSGPEEVTQYF. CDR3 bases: TGCGCCAGCAGCTCGGGACCCGAGGAGGTTACGCAGTATTTT.

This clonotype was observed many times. Here the CDR3 reads CASSDPQLEQFF. CDR3 nucleotide sequence: TGTGCCAGCTCTGACCCCCAACTAGAGCAGTTCTTC. The V gene is TRBV6-6, the J gene TRBJ2-1; no firm D call. The V end was cut by 8 bases, the J end by 10 bases, with 15 bases between. This CDR3 spans 12 amino acids. Germline lookup yields CDR1 MNHNY and CDR2 SVGAGI (reference sequence).

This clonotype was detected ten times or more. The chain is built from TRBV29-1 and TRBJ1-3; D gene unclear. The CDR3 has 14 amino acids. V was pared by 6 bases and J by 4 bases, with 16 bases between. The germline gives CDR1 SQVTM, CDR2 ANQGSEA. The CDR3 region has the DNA TGCAGCGTCACGGTTTCGAGTGGGGGAAACACCATATATTTT. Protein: CSVTVSSGGNTIYF.

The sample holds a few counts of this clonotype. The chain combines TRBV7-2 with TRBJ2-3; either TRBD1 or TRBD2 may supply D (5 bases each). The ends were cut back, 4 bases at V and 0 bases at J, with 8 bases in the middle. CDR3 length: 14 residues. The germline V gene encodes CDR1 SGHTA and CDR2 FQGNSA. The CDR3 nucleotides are TGTGCCAGCAGCTGGGGGATCAGCACAGATACGCAGTATTTT. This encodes CASSWGISTDTQYF.

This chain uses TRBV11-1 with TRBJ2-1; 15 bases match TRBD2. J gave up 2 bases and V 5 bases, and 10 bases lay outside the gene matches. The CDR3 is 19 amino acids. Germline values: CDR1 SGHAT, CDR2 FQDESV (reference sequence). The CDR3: CASSGEGLAGGPAYNEQFF. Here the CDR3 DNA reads TGTGCCAGCAGCGGCGAGGGACTAGCGGGAGGCCCAGCCTACAATGAGCAGTTCTTC.

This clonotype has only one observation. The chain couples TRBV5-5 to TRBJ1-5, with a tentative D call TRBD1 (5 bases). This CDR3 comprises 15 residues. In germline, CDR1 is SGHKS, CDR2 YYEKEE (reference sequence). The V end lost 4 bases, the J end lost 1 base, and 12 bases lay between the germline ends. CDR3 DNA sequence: TGTGCCAGCAGCATGGCAGGGAGGAGCAATCAGCCCCAGCATTTT. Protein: CASSMAGRSNQPQHF.

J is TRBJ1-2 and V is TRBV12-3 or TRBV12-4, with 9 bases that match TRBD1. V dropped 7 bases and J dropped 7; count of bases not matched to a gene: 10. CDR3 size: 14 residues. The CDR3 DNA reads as TGTGCCAGCACCCCGGGACAGGGATTGGGTGGCTACACCTTC. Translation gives CASTPGQGLGGYTF.

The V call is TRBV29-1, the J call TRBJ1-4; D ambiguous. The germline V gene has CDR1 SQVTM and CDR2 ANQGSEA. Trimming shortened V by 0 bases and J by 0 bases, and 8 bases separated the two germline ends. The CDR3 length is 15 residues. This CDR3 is CSVEEAAATNEKLFF. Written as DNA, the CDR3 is TGCAGCGTTGAAGAGGCGGCAGCAACTAATGAAAAACTGTTTTTT.

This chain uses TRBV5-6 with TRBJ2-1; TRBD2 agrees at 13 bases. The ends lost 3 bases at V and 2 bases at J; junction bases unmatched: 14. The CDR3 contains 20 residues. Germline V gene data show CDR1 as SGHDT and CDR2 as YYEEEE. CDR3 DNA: TGTGCCAGCAGCTCCCCTCTTAGGACTAGCGGGAGATCCACCTACAATGAGCAGTTCTTC. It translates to CASSSPLRTSGRSTYNEQFF.

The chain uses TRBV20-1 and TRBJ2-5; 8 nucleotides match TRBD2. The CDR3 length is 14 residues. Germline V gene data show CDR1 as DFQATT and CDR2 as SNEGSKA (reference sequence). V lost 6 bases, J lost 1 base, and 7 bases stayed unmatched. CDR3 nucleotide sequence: TGCAGTGCCGGCCCTAGCGGGCCCCAAGAGACCCAGTACTTC. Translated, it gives CSAGPSGPQETQYF.

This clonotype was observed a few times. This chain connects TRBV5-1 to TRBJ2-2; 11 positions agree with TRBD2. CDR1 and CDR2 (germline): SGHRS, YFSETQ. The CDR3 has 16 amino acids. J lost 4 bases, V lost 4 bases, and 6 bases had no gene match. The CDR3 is CASSPLAGGPTGELFF. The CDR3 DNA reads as TGCGCCAGCAGCCCCCTAGCGGGGGGCCCCACCGGGGAGCTGTTTTTT.

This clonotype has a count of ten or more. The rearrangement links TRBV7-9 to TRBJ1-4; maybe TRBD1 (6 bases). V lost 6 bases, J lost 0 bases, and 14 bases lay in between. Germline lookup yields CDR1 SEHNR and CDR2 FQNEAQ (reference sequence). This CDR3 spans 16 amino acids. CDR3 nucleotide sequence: TGTGCCAGCAGTTTCGGAAAGGGGGCAACTAATGAAAAACTGTTTTTT. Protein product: CASSFGKGATNEKLFF.

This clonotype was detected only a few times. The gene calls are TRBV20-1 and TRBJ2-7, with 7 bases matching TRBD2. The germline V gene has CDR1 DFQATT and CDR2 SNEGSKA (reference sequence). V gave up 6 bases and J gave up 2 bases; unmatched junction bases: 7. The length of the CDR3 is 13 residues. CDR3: CSALGRETYEQYF. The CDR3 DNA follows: TGCAGTGCCTTAGGGCGGGAGACCTACGAGCAGTACTTC.

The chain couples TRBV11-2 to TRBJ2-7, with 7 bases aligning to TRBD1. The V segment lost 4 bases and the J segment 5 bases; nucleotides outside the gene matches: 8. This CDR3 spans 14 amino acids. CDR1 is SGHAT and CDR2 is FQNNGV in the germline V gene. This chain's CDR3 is CASSSNIQGNEQYF. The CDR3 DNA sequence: TGTGCCAGCAGCTCAAATATACAGGGGAACGAGCAGTACTTC.

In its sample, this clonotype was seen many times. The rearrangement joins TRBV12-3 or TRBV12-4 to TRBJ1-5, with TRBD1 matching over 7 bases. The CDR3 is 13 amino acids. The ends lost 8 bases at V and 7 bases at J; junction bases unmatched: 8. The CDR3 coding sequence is TGTGCCAGCCGCCCGACAGGGAACCAGCCCCAGCATTTT. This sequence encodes CASRPTGNQPQHF.

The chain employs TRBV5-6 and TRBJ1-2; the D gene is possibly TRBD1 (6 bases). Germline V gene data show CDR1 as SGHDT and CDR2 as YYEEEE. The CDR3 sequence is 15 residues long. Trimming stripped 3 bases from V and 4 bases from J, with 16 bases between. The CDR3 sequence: CASSSRGRSVYGYTF. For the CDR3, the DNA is TGTGCCAGCAGCTCCCGGGGGCGATCTGTCTATGGCTACACCTTC.

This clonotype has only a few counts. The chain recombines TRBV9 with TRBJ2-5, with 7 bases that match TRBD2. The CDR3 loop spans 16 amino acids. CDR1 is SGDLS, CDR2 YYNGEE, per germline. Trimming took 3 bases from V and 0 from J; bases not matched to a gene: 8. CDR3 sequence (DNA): TGTGCCAGCAGCGGGTGGCCTAGCGGCTACCAAGAGACCCAGTACTTC. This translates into CASSGWPSGYQETQYF.

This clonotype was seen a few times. CDR3 in DNA: TGCGCCAGCAGCTCTGACGGAAACTCTGGAAACACCATATATTTT. It specifies CASSSDGNSGNTIYF. This chain joins TRBV5-1 and TRBJ1-3; D remains ambiguous. The CDR3 has 15 residues. V lost 3 bases, J lost 0 bases, and 10 bases lay in between. Germline CDR1 reads SGHRS; CDR2 reads YFSETQ.

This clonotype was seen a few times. The CDR3 loop is CASTLAQGTNSPLHF. DNA for the CDR3: TGTGCCAGCACCCTAGCACAGGGGACTAATTCACCCCTCCACTTT. This chain joins TRBV27 and TRBJ1-6; 7 nucleotides align to TRBD1. The CDR3 is made up of 15 amino acids. V trimming: 7 bases; J trimming: 6 bases; junction bases outside the gene matches: 9. Looked up from germline, CDR1 is MNHEY and CDR2 is SMNVEV (reference sequence).

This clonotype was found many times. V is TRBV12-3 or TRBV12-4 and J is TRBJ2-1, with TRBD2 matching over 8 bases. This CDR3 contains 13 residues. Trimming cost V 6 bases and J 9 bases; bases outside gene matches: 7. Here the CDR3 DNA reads TGTGCCAGCAGCCTCGGACTAGCTGGTGAGCAGTTCTTC. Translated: CASSLGLAGEQFF.

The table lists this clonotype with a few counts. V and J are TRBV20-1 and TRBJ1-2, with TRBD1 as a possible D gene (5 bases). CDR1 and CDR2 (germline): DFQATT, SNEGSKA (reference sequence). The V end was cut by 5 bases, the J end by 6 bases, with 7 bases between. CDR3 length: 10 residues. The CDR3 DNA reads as TGCAGTGCTGGGACGAATGGCTACACCTTC. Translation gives CSAGTNGYTF.

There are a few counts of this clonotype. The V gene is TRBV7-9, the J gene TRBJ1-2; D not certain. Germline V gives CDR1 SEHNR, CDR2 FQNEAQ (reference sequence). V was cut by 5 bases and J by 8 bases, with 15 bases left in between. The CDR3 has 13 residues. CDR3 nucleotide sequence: TGTGCCAGCAGCCCAAGGGTATTACACGGCTACACCTTC. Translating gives CASSPRVLHGYTF. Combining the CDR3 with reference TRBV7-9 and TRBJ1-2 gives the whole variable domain DTGVSQNPRHKITKRGQNVTFRCDPISEHNRLYWYRQTLGQGPEFLTYFQNEAQLEKSRLLSDRFSAERPKGSFSTLEIQRTEQGDSAMYLCASSPRVLHGYTFGSGTRLTVV.